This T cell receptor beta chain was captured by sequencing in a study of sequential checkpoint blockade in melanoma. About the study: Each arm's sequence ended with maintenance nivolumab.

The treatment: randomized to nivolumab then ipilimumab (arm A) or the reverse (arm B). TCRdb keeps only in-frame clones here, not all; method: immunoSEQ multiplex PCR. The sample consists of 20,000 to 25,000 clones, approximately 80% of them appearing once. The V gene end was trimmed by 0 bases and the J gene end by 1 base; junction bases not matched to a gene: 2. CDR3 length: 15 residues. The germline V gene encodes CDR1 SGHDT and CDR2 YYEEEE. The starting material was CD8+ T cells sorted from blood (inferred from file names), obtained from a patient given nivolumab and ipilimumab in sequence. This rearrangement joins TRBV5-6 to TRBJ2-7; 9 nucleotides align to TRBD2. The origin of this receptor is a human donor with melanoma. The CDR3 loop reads CASSLGGRGSYEQYF. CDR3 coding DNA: TGTGCCAGCAGCTTGGGCGGGAGGGGGTCCTACGAGCAGTACTTC.